The clone carrying this T cell receptor (beta chain) was counted between two and nine times. This sample was included in a study of blood T cell repertoires in COVID-19. Across the whole study: Researchers got acute and convalescent COVID-19 samples from the United States, Italy and Spain.

Repertoires were generated with immunoSEQ multiplex PCR, while TCRdb's copy carries only in-frame clones and drops some. Of 100,000 to 150,000 clones listed, more than 65% are singletons. With 4 bases removed from V and 1 base from J, the gap between germline ends came to 19 bases. The CDR3 consists of 16 residues. Germline values: CDR1 SQVTM, CDR2 ANQGSEA. The receptor comes from a woman in her 70s with acute or convalescent COVID-19. Sequencing was performed on peripheral blood. The chain joins TRBV29-1 to TRBJ1-2; D gene unclear. The CDR3 loop is CSVVVDKFHDNYGYTF. The DNA of the CDR3 is TGCAGCGTTGTAGTAGACAAATTCCATGATAACTATGGCTACACCTTC. The full variable domain, completed using reference TRBV29-1 and TRBJ1-2, is SAVISQKPSRDICQRGTSLTIQCQVDSQVTMMFWYRQQPGQSLTLIATANQGSEATYESGFVIDKFPISRPNLTFSTLTVSNMSPEDSSIYLCSVVVDKFHDNYGYTFGSGTRLTVV.